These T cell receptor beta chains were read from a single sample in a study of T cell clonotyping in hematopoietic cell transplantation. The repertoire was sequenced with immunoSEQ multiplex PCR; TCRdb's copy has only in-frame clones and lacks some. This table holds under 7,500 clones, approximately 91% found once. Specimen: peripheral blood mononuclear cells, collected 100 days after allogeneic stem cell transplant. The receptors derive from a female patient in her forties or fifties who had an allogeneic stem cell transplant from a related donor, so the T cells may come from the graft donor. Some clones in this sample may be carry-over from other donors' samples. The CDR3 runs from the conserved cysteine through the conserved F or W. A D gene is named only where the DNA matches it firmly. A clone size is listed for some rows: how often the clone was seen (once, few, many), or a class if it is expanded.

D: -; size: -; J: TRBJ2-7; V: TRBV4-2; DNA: TGTGCCAGCAGCCCCCCCCAGTCCTACGAGCAGTACTTC; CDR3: CASSPPQSYEQYF
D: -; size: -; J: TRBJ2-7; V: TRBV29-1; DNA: TGCAGCGTTCTCGTAGACGAGCAGTACTTC; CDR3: CSVLVDEQYF
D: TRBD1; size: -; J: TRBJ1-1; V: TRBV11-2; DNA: TGTGCCAGCAGCTCGCAGACAGGGTGGAGCACTGAAGCTTTCTTT; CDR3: CASSSQTGWSTEAFF
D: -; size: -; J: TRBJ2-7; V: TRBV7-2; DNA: TGTGCCAGCAGCCCACTCGGGTACCGAGGGGAGCAGTACTTC; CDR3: CASSPLGYRGEQYF
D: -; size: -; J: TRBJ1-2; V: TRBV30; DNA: TGTGCCTGGAGAAGGGGTTTCGGCTATGGCTACACCTTC; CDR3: CAWRRGFGYGYTF
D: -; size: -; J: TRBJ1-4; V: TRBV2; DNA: TGTGCCAGCAGCCCCCGGGGGGGGGCGGATGAAAAACTGTTTTTT; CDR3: CASSPRGGADEKLFF
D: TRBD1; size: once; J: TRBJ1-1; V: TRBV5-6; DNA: TGTGCCAGCAGCTTGGCCAGGGGGATAATGAACACTGAAGCTTTCTTT; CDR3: CASSLARGIMNTEAFF
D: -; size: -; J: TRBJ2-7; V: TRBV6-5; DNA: TGTGCCAGCAGCCCAGGGACCTACGAGCAGTACTTC; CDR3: CASSPGTYEQYF
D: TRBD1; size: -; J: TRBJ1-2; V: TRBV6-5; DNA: TGTGCCAGCAGTGCCCAACAGGGGGCAGCCTATGGCTACACCTTC; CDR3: CASSAQQGAAYGYTF
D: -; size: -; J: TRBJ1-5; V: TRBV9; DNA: TGTGCCAGCAGCGTAGGTAGCAATCAGCCCCAGCATTTT; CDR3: CASSVGSNQPQHF
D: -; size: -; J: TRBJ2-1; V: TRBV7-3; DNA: TGTGCCAGCAGCTACGGACACGAGCAGTTCTTC; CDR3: CASSYGHEQFF
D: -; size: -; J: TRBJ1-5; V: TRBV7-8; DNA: TGTGCCAGCAGCTTAGCAGGACAAGGGTTAGGACAGCCCCAGCATTTT; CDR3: CASSLAGQGLGQPQHF
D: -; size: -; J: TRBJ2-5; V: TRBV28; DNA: TGTGCCAGCAGTTTTGGTTCTCTACCCCAGTACTTC; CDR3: CASSFGSLPQYF
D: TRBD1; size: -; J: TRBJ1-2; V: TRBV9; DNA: TGTGCCAGCAGCGGAGGACAGGGGGCGGGTGGCTACACCTTC; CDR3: CASSGGQGAGGYTF
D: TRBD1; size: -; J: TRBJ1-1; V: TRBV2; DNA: TGTGCCAGTTTACGACAGGGGGTGAACACTGAAGCTTTCTTT; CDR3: CASLRQGVNTEAFF